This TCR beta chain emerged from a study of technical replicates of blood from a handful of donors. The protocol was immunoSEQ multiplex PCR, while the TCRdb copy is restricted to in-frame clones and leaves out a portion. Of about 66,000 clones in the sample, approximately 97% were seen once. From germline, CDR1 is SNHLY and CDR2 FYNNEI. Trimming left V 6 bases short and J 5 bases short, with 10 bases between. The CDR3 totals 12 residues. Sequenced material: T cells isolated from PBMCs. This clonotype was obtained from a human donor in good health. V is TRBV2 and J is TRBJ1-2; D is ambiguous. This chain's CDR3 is CASRERGYGYTF. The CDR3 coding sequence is TGTGCCAGCAGGGAGAGAGGTTATGGCTACACCTTC. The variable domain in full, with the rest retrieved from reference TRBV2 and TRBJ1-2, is EPEVTQTPSHQVTQMGQEVILRCVPISNHLYFYWYRQILGQKVEFLVSFYNNEISEKSEIFDDQFSVERPDGSNFTLKIRSTKLEDSAMYFCASRERGYGYTFGSGTRLTVV.